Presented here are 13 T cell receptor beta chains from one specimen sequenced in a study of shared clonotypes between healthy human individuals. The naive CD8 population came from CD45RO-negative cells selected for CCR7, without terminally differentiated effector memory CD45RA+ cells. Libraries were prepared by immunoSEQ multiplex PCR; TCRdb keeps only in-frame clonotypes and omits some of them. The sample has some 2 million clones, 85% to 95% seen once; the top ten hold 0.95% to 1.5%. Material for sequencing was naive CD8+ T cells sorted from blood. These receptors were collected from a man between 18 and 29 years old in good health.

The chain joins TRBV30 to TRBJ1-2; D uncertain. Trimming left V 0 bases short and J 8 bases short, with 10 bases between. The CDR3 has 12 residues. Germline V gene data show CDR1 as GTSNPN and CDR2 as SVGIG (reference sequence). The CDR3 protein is CAWSVMGDGYTF. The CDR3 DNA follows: TGTGCCTGGAGTGTTATGGGAGACGGCTACACCTTC.

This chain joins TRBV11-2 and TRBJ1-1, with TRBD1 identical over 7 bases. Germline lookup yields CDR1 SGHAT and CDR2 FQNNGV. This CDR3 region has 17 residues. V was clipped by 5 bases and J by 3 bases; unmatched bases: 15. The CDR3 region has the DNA TGTGCCAGCAGCCCCCCTCGAGACAGGGCGGTCGACACTGAAGCTTTCTTT. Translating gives CASSPPRDRAVDTEAFF.

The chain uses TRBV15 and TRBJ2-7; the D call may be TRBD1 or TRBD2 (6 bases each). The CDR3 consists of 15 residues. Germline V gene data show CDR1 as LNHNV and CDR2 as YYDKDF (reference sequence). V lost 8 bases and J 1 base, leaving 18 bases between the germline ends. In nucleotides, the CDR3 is TGTGCCACCCGCGAGAAAGGGGGGAAATCCTACGAGCAGTACTTC. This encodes CATREKGGKSYEQYF.

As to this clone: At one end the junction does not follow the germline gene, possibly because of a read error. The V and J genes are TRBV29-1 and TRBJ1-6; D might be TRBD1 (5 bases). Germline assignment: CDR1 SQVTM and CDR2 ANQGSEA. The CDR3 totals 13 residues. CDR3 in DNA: TGCAGCGCCCGCTCCGGACATAACTCACCCCTCCACTTT. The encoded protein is CSARSGHNSPLHF.

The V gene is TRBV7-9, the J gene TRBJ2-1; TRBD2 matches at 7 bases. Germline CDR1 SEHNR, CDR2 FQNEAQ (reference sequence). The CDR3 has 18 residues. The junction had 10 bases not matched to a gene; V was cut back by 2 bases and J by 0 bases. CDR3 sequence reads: CASSLFVSGWSSYNEQFF. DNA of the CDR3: TGTGCCAGCAGCTTATTCGTTAGCGGGTGGAGCTCCTACAATGAGCAGTTCTTC.

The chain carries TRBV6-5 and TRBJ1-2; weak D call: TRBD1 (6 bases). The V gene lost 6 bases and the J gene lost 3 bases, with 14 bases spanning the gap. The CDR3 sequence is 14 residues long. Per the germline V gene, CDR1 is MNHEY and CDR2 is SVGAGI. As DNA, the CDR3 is TGTGCCAGCAGGCCCGAGGGGGACTACTATGGCTACACCTTC. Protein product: CASRPEGDYYGYTF.

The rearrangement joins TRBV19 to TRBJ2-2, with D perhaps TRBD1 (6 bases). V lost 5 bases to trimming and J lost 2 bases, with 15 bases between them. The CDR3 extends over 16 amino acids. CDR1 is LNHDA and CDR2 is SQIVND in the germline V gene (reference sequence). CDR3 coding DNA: TGTGCCAGTAGTCTCTCGGACAGCTATAACACCGGGGAGCTGTTTTTT. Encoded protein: CASSLSDSYNTGELFF.

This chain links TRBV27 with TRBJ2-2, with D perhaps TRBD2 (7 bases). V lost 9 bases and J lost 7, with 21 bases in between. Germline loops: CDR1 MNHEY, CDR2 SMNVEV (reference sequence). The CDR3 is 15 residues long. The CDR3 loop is CASGMWGGSIGELFF. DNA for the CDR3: TGTGCCAGTGGGATGTGGGGGGGCAGTATCGGGGAGCTGTTTTTT.

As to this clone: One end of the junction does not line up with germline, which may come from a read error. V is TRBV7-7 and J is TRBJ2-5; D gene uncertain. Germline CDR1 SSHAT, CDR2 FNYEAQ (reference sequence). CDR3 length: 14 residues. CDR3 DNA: TGTGCTAGCAGCGCCCTTGGCGGTGCAGAGACCCAGTACTTC. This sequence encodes CASSALGGAETQYF.

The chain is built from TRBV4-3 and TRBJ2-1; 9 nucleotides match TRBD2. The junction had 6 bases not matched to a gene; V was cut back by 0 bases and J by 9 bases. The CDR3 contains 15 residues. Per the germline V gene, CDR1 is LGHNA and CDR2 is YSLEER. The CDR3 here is CASSQDTGLAIEQFF. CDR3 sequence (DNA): TGCGCCAGCAGCCAAGACACGGGACTAGCTATTGAGCAGTTCTTC.

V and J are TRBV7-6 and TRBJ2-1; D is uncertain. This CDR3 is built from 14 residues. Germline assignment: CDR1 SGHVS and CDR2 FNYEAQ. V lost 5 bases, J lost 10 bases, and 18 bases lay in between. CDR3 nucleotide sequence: TGTGCCAGCAGCCTACCAGGCCCCCTGGGGGAGCAGTTCTTC. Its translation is CASSLPGPLGEQFF.

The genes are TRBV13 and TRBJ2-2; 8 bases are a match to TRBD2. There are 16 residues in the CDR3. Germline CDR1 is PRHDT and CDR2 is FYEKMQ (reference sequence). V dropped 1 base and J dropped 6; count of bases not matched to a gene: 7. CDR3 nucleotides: TGTGCCAGCAGCTTAGAGACGGGGGGGCCCTCCGGGGAGCTGTTTTTT. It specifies CASSLETGGPSGELFF.

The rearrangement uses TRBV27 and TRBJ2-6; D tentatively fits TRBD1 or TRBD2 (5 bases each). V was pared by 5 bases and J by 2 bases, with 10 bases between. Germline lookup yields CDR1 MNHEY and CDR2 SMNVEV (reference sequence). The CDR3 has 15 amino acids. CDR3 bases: TGTGCCAGCAGTCCGAGGGGTACTGGGGCCAACGTCCTGACTTTC. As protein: CASSPRGTGANVLTF.